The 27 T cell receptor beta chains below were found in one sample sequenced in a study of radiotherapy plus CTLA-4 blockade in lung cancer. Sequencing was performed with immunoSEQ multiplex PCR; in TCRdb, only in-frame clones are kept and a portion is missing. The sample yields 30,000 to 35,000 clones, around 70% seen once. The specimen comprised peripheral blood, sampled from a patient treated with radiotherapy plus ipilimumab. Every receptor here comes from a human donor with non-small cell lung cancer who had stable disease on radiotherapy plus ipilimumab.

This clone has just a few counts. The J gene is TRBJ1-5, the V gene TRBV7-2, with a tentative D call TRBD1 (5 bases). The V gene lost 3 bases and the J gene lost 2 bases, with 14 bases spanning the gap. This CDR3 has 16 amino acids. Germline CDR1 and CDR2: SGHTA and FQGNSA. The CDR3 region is CASSFEGARGNQPQHF. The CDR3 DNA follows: TGTGCCAGCAGCTTCGAAGGGGCCCGAGGCAATCAGCCCCAGCATTTT.

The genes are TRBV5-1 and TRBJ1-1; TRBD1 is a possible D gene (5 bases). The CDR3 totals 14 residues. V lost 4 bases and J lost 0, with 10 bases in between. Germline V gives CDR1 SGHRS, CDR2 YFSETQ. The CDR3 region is CASSVPQVNTEAFF. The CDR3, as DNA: TGCGCCAGCAGCGTTCCACAGGTGAACACTGAAGCTTTCTTT.

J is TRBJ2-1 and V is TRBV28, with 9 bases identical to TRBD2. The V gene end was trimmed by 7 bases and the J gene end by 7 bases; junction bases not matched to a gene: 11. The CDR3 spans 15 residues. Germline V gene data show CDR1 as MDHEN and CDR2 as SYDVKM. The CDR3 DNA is TGTGCCAGCATATCCGCCGGGACTAGCTCAAATGAGCAGTTCTTC. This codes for CASISAGTSSNEQFF.

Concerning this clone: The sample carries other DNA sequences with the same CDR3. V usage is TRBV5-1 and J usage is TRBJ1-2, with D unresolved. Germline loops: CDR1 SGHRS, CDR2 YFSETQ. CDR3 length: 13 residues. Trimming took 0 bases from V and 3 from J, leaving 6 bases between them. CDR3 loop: CASSLAGDYGYTF. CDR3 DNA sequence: TGCGCCAGCAGCTTGGCGGGAGACTATGGCTACACCTTC.

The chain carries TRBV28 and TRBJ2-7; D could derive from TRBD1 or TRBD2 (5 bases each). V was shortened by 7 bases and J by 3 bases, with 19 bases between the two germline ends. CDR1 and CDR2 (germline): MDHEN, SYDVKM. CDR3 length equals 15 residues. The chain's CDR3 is CASTPGGSTYYEQYF. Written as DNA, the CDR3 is TGTGCCAGCACCCCTGGGGGTTCAACTTACTACGAGCAGTACTTC.

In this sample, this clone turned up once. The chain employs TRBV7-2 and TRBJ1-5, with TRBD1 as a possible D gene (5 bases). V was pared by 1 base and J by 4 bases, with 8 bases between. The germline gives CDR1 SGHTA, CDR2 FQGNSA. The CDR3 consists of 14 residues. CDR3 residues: CASSLGRGNQPQHF. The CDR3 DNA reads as TGTGCCAGCAGCTTAGGAAGGGGAAATCAGCCCCAGCATTTT.

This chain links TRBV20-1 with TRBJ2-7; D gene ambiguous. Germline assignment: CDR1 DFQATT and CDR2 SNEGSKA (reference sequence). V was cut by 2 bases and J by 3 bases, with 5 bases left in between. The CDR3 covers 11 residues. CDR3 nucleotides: TGCAGTGCTAGACTCGACTACGAGCAGTACTTC. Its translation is CSARLDYEQYF.

The CDR3 protein is CASSLWTGGSEKLFF. As DNA, the CDR3 is TGTGCCAGCAGTTTATGGACAGGGGGCAGTGAAAAACTGTTTTTT. The chain recombines TRBV11-2 with TRBJ1-4; TRBD1 agrees at 11 bases. There are 15 residues in the CDR3. From germline, CDR1 is SGHAT and CDR2 FQNNGV. V dropped 6 bases and J dropped 7; count of bases not matched to a gene: 7.

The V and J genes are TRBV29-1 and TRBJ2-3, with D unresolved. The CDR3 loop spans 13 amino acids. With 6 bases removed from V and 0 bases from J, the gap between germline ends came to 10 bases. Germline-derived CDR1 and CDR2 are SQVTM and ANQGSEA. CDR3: CSVESGSTDTQYF. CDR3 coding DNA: TGCAGCGTCGAGTCGGGTAGCACAGATACGCAGTATTTT.

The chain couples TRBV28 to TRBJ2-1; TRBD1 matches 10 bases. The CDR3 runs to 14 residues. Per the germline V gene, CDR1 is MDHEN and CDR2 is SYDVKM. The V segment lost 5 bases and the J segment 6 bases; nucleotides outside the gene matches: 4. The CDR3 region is CASSPRTGGNEQFF. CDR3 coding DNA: TGTGCCAGCAGTCCTCGGACAGGGGGCAATGAGCAGTTCTTC.

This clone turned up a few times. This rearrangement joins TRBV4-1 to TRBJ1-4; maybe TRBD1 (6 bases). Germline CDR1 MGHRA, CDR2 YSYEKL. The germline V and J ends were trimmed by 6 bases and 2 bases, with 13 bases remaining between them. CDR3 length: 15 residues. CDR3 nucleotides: TGCGCCAGCAGAAGGGGGGAGGCGACTAATGAAAAACTGTTTTTT. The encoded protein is CASRRGEATNEKLFF.

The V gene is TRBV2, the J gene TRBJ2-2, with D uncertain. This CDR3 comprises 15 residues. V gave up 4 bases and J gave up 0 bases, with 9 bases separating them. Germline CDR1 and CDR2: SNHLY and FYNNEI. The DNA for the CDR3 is TGTGCCAGCAGTGCCAGTCCGTCGAACACCGGGGAGCTGTTTTTT. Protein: CASSASPSNTGELFF. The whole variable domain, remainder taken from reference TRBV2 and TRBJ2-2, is EPEVTQTPSHQVTQMGQEVILRCVPISNHLYFYWYRQILGQKVEFLVSFYNNEISEKSEIFDDQFSVERPDGSNFTLKIRSTKLEDSAMYFCASSASPSNTGELFFGEGSRLTVL.

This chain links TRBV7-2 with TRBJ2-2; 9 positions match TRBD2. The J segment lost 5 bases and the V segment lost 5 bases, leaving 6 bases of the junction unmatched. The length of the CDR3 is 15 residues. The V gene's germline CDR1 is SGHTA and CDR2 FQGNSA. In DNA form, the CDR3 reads TGTGCCAGCAGCGTCAGCAGCGGGAGGACCGGGGAGCTGTTTTTT. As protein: CASSVSSGRTGELFF.

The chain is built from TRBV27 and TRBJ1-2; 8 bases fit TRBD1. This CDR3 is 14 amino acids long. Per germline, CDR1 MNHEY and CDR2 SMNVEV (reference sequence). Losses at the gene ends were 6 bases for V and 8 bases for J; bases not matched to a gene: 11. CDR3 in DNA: TGTGCCAGCAGGGGGGCCGGACAGGGCGGCGGCTACACCTTC. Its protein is CASRGAGQGGGYTF.

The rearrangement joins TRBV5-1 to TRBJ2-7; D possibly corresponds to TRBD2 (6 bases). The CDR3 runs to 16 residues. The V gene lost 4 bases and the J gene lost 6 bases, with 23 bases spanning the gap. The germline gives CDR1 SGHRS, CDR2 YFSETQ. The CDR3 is CASSRLGGVGASEQYF. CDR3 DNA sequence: TGCGCCAGCAGCAGACTGGGCGGGGTGGGCGCAAGCGAGCAGTACTTC.

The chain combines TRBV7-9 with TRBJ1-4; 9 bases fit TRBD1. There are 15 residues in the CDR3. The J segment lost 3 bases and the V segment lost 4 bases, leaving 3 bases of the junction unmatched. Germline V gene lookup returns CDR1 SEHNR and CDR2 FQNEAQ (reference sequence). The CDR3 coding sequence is TGTGCCAGCAGCTCGCGACAGGGGGCTAATGAAAAACTGTTTTTT. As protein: CASSSRQGANEKLFF. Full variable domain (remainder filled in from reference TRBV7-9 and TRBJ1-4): DTGVSQNPRHKITKRGQNVTFRCDPISEHNRLYWYRQTLGQGPEFLTYFQNEAQLEKSRLLSDRFSAERPKGSFSTLEIQRTEQGDSAMYLCASSSRQGANEKLFFGSGTQLSVL.

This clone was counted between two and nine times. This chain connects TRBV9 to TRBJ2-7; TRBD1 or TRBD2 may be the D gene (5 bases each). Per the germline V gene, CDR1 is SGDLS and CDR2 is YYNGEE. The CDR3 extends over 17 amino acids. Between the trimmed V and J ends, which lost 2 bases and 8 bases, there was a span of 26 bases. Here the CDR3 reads CASSVDFQRDPPRQQYF. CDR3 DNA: TGTGCCAGCAGCGTCGACTTTCAGAGGGACCCCCCTCGTCAGCAGTACTTC.

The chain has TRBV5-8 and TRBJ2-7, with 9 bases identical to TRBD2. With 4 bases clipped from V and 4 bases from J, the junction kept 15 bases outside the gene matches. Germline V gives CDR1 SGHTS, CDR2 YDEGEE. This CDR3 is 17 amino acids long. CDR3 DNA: TGTGCCAGCAGCCTGGCCTATGGGGTAGCGGGAGTATACGAGCAGTACTTC. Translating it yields CASSLAYGVAGVYEQYF. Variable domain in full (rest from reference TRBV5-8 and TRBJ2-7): EAGVTQSPTHLIKTRGQQATLRCSPISGHTSVYWYQQALGLGLQFLLWYDEGEERNRGNFPPRFSGRQFPNYSSELNVNALELEDSALYLCASSLAYGVAGVYEQYFGPGTRLTVT.

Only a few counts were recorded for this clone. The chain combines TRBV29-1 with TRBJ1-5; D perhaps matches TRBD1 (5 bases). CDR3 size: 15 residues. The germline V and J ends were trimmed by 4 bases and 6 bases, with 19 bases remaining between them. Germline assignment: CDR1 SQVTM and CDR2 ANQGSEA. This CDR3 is CSVVGGKGVRQPQHF. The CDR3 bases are TGCAGCGTTGTGGGGGGGAAGGGAGTGCGTCAGCCCCAGCATTTT.

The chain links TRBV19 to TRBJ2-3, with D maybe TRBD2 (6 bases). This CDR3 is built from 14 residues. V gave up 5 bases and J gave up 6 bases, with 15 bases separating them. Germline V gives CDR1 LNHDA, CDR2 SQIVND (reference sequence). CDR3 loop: CASSRSGGRDTQYF. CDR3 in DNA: TGTGCCAGTAGTCGGTCCGGGGGAAGGGATACGCAGTATTTT. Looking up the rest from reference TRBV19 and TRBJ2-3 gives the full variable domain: DGGITQSPKYLFRKEGQNVTLSCEQNLNHDAMYWYRQDPGQGLRLIYYSQIVNDFQKGDIAEGYSVSREKKESFPLTVTSAQKNPTAFYLCASSRSGGRDTQYFGPGTRLTVL.

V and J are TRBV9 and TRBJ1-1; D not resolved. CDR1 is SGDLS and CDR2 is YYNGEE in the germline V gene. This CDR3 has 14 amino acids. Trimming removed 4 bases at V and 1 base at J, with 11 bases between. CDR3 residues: CASSIRPENTEAFF. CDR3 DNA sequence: TGTGCCAGCAGCATCAGACCGGAGAACACTGAAGCTTTCTTT. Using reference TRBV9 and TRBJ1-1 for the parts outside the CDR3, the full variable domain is DSGVTQTPKHLITATGQRVTLRCSPRSGDLSVYWYQQSLDQGLQFLIQYYNGEERAKGNILERFSAQQFPDLHSELNLSSLELGDSALYFCASSIRPENTEAFFGQGTRLTVV.

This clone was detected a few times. The CDR3 bases are TGTGCCAGCAGCTTAGCCGGACGGATGAACACTGAAGCTTTCTTT. This translates into CASSLAGRMNTEAFF. The chain has TRBV7-2 and TRBJ1-1; D is undetermined. Trimming took 0 bases from V and 0 from J, leaving 8 bases between them. This CDR3 comprises 15 residues. Germline-derived CDR1 and CDR2 are SGHTA and FQGNSA.

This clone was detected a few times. This chain's CDR3 is CASSLEGGTQYF. The CDR3 DNA is TGTGCCAGCAGCTTAGAGGGTGGGACCCAGTACTTC. V and J are TRBV7-2 and TRBJ2-5; D is ambiguous. V lost 1 base to trimming and J lost 7 bases, with 7 bases between them. Germline CDR1 reads SGHTA; CDR2 reads FQGNSA. The CDR3 covers 12 residues.

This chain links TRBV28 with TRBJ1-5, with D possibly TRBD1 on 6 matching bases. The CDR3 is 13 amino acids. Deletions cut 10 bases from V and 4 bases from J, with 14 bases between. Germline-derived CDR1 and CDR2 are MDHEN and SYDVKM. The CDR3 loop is CATDDRTNQPQHF. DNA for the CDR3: TGTGCCACCGATGACAGGACTAATCAGCCCCAGCATTTT.

The CDR3 nucleotides are TGTGCCAGCAGTGCTAGGGCAGGCGATGGCTACACCTTC. Translating gives CASSARAGDGYTF. The chain carries TRBV2 and TRBJ1-2; no definite D call. The CDR3 has 13 residues. Trimming removed 4 bases at V and 6 bases at J, with 12 bases between. Germline CDR1 reads SNHLY; CDR2 reads FYNNEI.

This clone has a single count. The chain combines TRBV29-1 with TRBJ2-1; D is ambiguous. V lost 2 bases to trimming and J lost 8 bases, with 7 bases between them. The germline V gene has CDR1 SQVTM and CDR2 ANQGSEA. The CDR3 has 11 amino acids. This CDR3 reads CSVENRHEQFF. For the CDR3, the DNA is TGCAGCGTTGAAAATAGGCATGAGCAGTTCTTC.

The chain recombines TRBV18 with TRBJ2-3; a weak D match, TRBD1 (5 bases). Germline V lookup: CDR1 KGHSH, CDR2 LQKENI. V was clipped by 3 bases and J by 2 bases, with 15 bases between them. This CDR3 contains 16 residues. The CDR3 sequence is CASSPVQGIPTDTQYF. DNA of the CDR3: TGTGCCAGCTCACCGGTCCAGGGAATTCCCACAGATACGCAGTATTTT.